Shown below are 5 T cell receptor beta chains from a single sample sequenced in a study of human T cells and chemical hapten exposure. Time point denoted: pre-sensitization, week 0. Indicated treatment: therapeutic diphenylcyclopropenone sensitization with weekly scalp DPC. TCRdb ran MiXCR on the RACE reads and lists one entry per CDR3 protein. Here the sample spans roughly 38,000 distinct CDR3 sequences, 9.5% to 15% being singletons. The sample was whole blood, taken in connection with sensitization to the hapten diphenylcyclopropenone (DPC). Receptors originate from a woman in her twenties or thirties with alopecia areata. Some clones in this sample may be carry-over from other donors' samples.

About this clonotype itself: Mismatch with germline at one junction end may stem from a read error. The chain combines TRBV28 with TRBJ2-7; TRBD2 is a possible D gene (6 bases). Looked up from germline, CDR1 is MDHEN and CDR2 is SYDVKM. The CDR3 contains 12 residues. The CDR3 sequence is CASTLGGAEQCF. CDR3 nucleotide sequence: TGTGCCAGCACCCTCGGAGGGGCCGAGCAGTGCTTC. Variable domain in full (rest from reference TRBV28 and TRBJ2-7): DVKVTQSSRYLVKRTGEKVFLECVQDMDHENMFWYRQDPGLGLRLIYFSYDVKMKEKGDIPEGYSVSREKKERFSLILESASTNQTSMYLCASTLGGAEQCFGPGTRLTVT.

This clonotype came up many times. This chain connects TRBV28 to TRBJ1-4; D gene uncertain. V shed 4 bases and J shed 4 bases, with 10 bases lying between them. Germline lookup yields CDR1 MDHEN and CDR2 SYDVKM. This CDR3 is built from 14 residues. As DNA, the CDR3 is TGTGCCAGCAGTTCATCCCCGGGTAATGAAAAACTGTTTTTT. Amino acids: CASSSSPGNEKLFF.

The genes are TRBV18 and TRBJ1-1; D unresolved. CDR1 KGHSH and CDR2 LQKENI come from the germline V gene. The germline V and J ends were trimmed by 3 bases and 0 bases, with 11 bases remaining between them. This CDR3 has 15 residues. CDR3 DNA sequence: TGTGCCAGCTCACCCAACACACAAATGAACACTGAAGCTTTCTTT. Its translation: CASSPNTQMNTEAFF. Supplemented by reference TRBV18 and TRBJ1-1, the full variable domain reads NAGVMQNPRHLVRRRGQEARLRCSPMKGHSHVYWYRQLPEEGLKFMVYLQKENIIDESGMPKERFSAEFPKEGPSILRIQQVVRGDSAAYFCASSPNTQMNTEAFFGQGTRLTVV.

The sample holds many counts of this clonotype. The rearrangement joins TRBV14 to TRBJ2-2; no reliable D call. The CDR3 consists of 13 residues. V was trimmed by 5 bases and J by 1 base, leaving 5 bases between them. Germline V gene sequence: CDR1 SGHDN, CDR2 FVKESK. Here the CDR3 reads CASSSRNTGELFF. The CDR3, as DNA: TGTGCCAGCAGCAGTCGGAACACCGGGGAGCTGTTTTTT.

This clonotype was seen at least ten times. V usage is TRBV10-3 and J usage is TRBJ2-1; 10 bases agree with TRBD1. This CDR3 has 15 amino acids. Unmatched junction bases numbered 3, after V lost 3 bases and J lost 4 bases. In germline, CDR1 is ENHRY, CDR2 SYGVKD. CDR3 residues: CAISEGTGDYNEQFF. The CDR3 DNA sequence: TGTGCCATCAGTGAAGGGACAGGGGATTACAATGAGCAGTTCTTC.